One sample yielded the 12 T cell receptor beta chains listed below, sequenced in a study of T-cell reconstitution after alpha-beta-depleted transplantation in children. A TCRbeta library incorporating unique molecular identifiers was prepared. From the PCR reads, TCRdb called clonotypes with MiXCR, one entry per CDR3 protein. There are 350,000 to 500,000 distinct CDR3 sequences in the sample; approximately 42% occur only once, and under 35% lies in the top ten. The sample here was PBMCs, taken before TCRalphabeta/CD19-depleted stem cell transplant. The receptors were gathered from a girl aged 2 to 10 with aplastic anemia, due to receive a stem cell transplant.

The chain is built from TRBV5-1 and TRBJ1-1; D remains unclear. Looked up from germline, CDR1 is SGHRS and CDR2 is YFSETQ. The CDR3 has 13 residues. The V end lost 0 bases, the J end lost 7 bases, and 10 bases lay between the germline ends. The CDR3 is CASSLAGQHEAFF. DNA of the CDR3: TGCGCCAGCAGCTTGGCAGGCCAACATGAAGCTTTCTTT.

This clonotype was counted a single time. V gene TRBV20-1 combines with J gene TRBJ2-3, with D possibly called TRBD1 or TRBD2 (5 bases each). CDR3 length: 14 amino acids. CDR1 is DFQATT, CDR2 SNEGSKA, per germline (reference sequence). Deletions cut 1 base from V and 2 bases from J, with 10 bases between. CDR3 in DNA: TGCAGTGCTAGAGTCGGGGCTGACACAGATACGCAGTATTTT. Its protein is CSARVGADTDTQYF.

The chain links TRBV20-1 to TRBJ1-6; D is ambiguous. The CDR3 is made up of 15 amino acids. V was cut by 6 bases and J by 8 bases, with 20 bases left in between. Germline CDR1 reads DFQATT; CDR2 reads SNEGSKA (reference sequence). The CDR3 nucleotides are TGCAGTGCAAAGAGCTATGGGGTAGTGGATTCACCCCTCCACTTT. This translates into CSAKSYGVVDSPLHF.

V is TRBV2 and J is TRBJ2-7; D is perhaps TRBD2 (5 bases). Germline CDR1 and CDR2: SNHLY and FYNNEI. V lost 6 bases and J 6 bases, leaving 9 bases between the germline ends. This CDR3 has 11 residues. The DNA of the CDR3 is TGTGCCAGCAGGGAAAGCGGCGAGCAGTACTTC. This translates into CASRESGEQYF.

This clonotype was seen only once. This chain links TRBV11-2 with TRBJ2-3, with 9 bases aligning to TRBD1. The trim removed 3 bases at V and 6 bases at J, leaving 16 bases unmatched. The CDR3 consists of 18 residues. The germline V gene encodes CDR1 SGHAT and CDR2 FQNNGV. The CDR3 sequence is CASSFGTGNVIRFDTQYF. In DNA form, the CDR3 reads TGTGCCAGCAGCTTCGGGACAGGGAATGTGATTAGATTTGATACGCAGTATTTT.

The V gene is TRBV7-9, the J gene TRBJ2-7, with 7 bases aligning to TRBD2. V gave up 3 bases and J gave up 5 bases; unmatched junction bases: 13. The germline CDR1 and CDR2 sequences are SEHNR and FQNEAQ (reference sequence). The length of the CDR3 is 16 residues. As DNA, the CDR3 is TGTGCCAGCAGCTTGGTTTTCGGCGGGAGCTCTGACGAGCAGTACTTC. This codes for CASSLVFGGSSDEQYF.

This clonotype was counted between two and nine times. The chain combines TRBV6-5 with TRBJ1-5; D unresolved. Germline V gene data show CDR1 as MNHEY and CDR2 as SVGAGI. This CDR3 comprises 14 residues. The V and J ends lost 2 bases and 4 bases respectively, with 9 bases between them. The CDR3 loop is CASSYRLGNQPQHF. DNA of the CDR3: TGTGCCAGCAGTTACCGATTGGGGAATCAGCCCCAGCATTTT.

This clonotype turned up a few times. CDR3 sequence reads: CASSGGPSNIQYF. CDR3 sequence (DNA): TGTGCCAGCAGCGGGGGCCCTTCGAACATTCAGTACTTC. The rearrangement uses TRBV9 and TRBJ2-4; tentatively, D is TRBD1 (5 bases). The CDR3 sequence is 13 residues long. Germline-derived CDR1 and CDR2 are SGDLS and YYNGEE. Trimming removed 3 bases at V and 7 bases at J, with 11 bases between.

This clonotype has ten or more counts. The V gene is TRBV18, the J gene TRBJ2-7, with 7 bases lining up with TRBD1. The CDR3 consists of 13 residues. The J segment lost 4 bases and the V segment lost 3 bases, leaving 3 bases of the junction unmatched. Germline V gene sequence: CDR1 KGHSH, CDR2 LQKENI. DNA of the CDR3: TGTGCCAGCTCACCCCCGACAGGGTACGAGCAGTACTTC. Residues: CASSPPTGYEQYF. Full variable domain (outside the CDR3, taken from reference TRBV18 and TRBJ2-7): NAGVMQNPRHLVRRRGQEARLRCSPMKGHSHVYWYRQLPEEGLKFMVYLQKENIIDESGMPKERFSAEFPKEGPSILRIQQVVRGDSAAYFCASSPPTGYEQYFGPGTRLTVT.

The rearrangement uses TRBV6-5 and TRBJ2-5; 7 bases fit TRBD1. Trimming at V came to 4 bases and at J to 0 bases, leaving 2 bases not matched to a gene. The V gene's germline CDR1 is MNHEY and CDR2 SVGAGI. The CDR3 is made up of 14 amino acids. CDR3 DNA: TGTGCCAGCAGTTCCGACAGGGACCAAGAGACCCAGTACTTC. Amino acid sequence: CASSSDRDQETQYF.

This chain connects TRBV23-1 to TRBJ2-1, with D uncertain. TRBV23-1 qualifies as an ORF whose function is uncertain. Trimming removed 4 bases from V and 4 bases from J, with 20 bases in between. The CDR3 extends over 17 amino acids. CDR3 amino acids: CASSPCGLGRSYNEQFF. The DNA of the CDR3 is TGCGCCAGCAGTCCCTGCGGCCTCGGCCGCTCTTACAATGAGCAGTTCTTC.

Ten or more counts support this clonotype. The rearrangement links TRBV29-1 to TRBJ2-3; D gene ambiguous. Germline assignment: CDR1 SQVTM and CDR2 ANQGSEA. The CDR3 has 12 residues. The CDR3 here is CTVSRSTDTQYF. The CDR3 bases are TGCACTGTTTCTAGGAGCACAGATACGCAGTATTTT.